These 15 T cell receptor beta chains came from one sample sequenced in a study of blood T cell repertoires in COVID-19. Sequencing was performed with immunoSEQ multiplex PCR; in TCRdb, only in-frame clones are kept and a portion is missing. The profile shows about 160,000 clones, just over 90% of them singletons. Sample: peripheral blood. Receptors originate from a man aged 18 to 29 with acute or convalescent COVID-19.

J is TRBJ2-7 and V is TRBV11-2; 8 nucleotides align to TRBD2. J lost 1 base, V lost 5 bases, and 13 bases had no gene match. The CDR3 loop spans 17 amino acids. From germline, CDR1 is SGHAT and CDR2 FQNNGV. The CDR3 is CASSPRTGSGASYEQYF. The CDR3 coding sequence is TGTGCCAGCAGCCCCCGAACCGGTAGCGGGGCATCCTACGAGCAGTACTTC.

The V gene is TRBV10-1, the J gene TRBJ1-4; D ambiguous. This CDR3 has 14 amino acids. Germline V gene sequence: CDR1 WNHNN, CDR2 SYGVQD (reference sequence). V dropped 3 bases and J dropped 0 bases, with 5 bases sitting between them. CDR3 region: CASSDSATNEKLFF. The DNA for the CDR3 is TGCGCCAGCAGTGACAGCGCAACTAATGAAAAACTGTTTTTT.

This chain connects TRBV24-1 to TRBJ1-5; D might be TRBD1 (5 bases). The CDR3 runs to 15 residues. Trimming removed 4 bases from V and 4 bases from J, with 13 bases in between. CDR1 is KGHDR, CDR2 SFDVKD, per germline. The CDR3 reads CATSDPGTANQPQHF. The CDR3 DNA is TGTGCCACCAGTGACCCCGGGACTGCTAATCAGCCCCAGCATTTT.

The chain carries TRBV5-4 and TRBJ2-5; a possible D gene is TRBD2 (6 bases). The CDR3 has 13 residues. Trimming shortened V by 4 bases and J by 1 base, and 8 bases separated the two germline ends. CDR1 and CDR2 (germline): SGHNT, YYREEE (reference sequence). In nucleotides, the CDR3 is TGTGCCAGCAGCCGGGACTCCCAAGAGACCCAGTACTTC. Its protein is CASSRDSQETQYF.

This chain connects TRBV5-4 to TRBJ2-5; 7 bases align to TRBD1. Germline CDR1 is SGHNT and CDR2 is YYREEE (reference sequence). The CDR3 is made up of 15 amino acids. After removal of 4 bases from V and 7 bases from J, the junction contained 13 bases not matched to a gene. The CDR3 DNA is TGTGCCAGCAGCCTCGACAGGGCCAGCCCGGGGACCCAGTACTTC. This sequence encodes CASSLDRASPGTQYF.

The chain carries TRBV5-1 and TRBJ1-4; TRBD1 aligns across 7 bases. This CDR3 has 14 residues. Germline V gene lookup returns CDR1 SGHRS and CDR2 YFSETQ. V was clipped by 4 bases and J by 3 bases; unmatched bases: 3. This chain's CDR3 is CASSQDRSNEKLFF. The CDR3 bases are TGCGCCAGCAGCCAGGACAGGTCTAATGAAAAACTGTTTTTT.

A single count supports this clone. The CDR3 loop is CASSSTSGGAAGELFF. In DNA form, the CDR3 reads TGTGCCAGCAGCTCTACTAGCGGGGGGGCCGCCGGGGAGCTGTTTTTT. This sequence joins TRBV11-3 and TRBJ2-2; the match to TRBD2 covers 13 bases. CDR3 length: 16 residues. Trimming took 4 bases from V and 6 from J; bases not matched to a gene: 5. Looked up from germline, CDR1 is SGHNT and CDR2 is YENEEA. The variable domain in full, with the rest retrieved from reference TRBV11-3 and TRBJ2-2, is EAGVVQSPRYKIIEKKQPVAFWCNPISGHNTLYWYLQNLGQGPELLIRYENEEAVDDSQLPKDRFSAERLKGVDSTLKIQPAELGDSAVYLCASSSTSGGAAGELFFGEGSRLTVL.

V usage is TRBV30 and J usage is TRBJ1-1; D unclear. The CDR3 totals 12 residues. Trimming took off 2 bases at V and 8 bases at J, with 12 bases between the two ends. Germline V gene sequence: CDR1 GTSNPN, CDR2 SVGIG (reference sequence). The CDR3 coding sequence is TGTGCCTGGAGTATCAACAGCCGCGAAGCTTTCTTT. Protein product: CAWSINSREAFF. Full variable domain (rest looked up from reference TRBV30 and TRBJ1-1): SQTIHQWPATLVQPVGSPLSLECTVEGTSNPNLYWYRQAAGRGLQLLFYSVGIGQISSEVPQNLSASRPQDRQFILSSKKLLLSDSGFYLCAWSINSREAFFGQGTRLTVV.

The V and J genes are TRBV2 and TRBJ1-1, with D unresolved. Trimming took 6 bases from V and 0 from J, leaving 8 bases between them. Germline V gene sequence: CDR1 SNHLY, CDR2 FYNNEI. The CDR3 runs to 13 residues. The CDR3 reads CASRSELNTEAFF. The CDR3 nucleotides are TGTGCCAGCAGGAGTGAGCTGAACACTGAAGCTTTCTTT.

CDR3 amino acids: CASSFSDTEAFF. The CDR3 DNA follows: TGCGCCAGCAGCTTTTCGGACACTGAAGCTTTCTTT. The chain employs TRBV5-1 and TRBJ1-1; D is undetermined. This CDR3 region has 12 residues. V was shortened by 2 bases and J by 3 bases, with 5 bases between the two germline ends. Looked up from germline, CDR1 is SGHRS and CDR2 is YFSETQ.

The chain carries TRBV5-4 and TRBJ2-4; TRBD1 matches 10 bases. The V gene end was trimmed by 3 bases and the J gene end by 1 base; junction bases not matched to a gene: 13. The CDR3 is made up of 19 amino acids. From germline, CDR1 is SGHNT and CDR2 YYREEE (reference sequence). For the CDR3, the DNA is TGTGCCAGCAGCTCTCCGACAGGGGGCCTAGGCCTGGCCAAAAACATTCAGTACTTC. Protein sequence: CASSSPTGGLGLAKNIQYF. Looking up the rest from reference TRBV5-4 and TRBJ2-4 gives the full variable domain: ETGVTQSPTHLIKTRGQQVTLRCSSQSGHNTVSWYQQALGQGPQFIFQYYREEENGRGNFPPRFSGLQFPNYSSELNVNALELDDSALYLCASSSPTGGLGLAKNIQYFGAGTRLSVL.

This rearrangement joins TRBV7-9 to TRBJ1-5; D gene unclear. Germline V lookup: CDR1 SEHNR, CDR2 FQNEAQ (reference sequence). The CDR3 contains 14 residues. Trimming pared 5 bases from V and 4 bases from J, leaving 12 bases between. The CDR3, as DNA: TGTGCCAGCAGCCCCATCCCCAGAAATCAGCCCCAGCATTTT. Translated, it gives CASSPIPRNQPQHF.

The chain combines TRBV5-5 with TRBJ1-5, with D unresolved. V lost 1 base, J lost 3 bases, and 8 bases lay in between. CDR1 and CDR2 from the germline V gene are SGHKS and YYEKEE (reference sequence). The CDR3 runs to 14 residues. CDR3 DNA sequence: TGTGCCAGCAGCTTGTCACAGAACAATCAGCCCCAGCATTTT. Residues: CASSLSQNNQPQHF.

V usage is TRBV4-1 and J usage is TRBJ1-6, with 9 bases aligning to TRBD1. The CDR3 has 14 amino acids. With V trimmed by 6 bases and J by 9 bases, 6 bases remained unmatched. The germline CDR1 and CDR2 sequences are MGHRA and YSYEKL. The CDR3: CASSRDRVGSPLHF. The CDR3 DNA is TGCGCCAGCAGTCGGGACAGGGTCGGTTCACCCCTCCACTTT.

The chain's CDR3 is CASSLGYRGQRGGEQFF. The CDR3 nucleotides are TGCGCCAGCAGCTTGGGTTACAGGGGGCAGCGGGGAGGTGAGCAGTTCTTC. The chain is built from TRBV5-1 and TRBJ2-1; 9 bases are shared with TRBD1. The CDR3 spans 17 residues. V lost 0 bases to trimming and J lost 9 bases; unmatched junction nucleotides: 13. Germline lookup yields CDR1 SGHRS and CDR2 YFSETQ.